These 23 T cell receptor beta chains share one sample of origin, sequenced in a study of blood T cells in healthy people across ages. The second PCR ran roughly 6 to 11 cycles with a sample-barcoded 5' primer and J-beta primers. TCRdb re-called the 5' RACE reads through MiXCR, storing one row per CDR3 protein. The data hold roughly 730,000 distinct CDR3 sequences, with approximately 53% observed a single time. The specimen was blood. The receptors were gathered from a man aged 40-49 years in good health.

V and J are TRBV7-2 and TRBJ2-5; no firm D call. Germline V gene data show CDR1 as SGHTA and CDR2 as FQGNSA. CDR3 size: 14 residues. V was clipped by 3 bases and J by 1 base, with 9 bases between them. DNA of the CDR3: TGTGCCAGCAGCTTTCAGTCTTTCCAAGAGACCCAGTACTTC. Translated: CASSFQSFQETQYF.

The CDR3, as DNA: TGTGCCAGCAGTTACTCGAAGAATGCAGATACGCAGTATTTT. Its translation: CASSYSKNADTQYF. The V call is TRBV6-5, the J call TRBJ2-3; no firm D call. The length of the CDR3 is 14 residues. Germline CDR1 and CDR2: MNHEY and SVGAGI. The V gene lost 0 bases and the J gene lost 4 bases, with 8 bases spanning the gap.

The rearrangement joins TRBV7-8 to TRBJ1-6, with D maybe TRBD1 (5 bases). V lost 3 bases and J lost 6, with 9 bases in between. The germline CDR1 and CDR2 sequences are SGHVS and FQNEAQ. The CDR3 has 14 amino acids. In DNA form, the CDR3 reads TGTGCCAGCAGCTTGGTCGACAGTAATTCACCCCTCCACTTT. This translates into CASSLVDSNSPLHF.

This chain uses TRBV13 with TRBJ1-3, with D maybe TRBD1 (5 bases). CDR3 length equals 17 residues. Trimming cost V 0 bases and J 1 base, with 13 bases left between them. In germline, CDR1 is PRHDT, CDR2 FYEKMQ (reference sequence). CDR3 nucleotides: TGTGCCAGCAGCTTAGGTCGGGGACGCCATTCTGGAAACACCATATATTTT. Protein sequence: CASSLGRGRHSGNTIYF.

The chain couples TRBV7-9 to TRBJ1-5; D gene uncertain. The CDR3 runs 13 residues. Trimming cost V 5 bases and J 5 bases, with 10 bases left between them. CDR1 is SEHNR, CDR2 FQNEAQ, per germline (reference sequence). CDR3 in amino acids: CASSGYRDQPQHF. The CDR3 DNA reads as TGTGCCAGCAGCGGTTACAGAGATCAGCCCCAGCATTTT. Drawing the rest from reference TRBV7-9 and TRBJ1-5, the complete variable domain is DTGVSQNPRHKITKRGQNVTFRCDPISEHNRLYWYRQTLGQGPEFLTYFQNEAQLEKSRLLSDRFSAERPKGSFSTLEIQRTEQGDSAMYLCASSGYRDQPQHFGDGTRLSIL.

This clonotype was found a few times. The CDR3 DNA reads as TGCAGCGTTGATGGCCTAGCGGGGTCTGAATATACGCAGTATTTT. Translating gives CSVDGLAGSEYTQYF. This chain joins TRBV29-1 and TRBJ2-3, with 9 bases that match TRBD2. The CDR3 runs to 15 residues. J lost 7 bases, V lost 3 bases, and 11 bases had no gene match. Germline CDR1 reads SQVTM; CDR2 reads ANQGSEA.

The chain employs TRBV11-1 and TRBJ2-3, with 10 positions matching TRBD2. This CDR3 has 20 amino acids. With V trimmed by 2 bases and J by 0 bases, 14 bases remained unmatched. Germline assignment: CDR1 SGHAT and CDR2 FQDESV (reference sequence). This CDR3 reads CASSLSPEIAGGSSTDTQYF. CDR3 DNA sequence: TGTGCCAGCAGCTTATCCCCCGAGATAGCGGGGGGATCTAGCACAGATACGCAGTATTTT.

This clonotype was found a few times. This chain uses TRBV2 with TRBJ2-7; 8 positions match TRBD2. The V segment lost 5 bases and the J segment 3 bases; nucleotides outside the gene matches: 6. This CDR3 region has 14 residues. The germline gives CDR1 SNHLY, CDR2 FYNNEI. The CDR3: CASSRSGSRYEQYF. DNA for the CDR3: TGTGCCAGCAGTCGAAGCGGGAGCCGCTACGAGCAGTACTTC.

The rearrangement links TRBV14 to TRBJ2-1; 10 bases are a match to TRBD1. The CDR3 is 18 residues long. J gave up 7 bases and V 0 bases, and 12 bases lay outside the gene matches. Germline lookup yields CDR1 SGHDN and CDR2 FVKESK. The CDR3 region has the DNA TGTGCCAGCAGCCAAGAAGGGACAGGGGTCTTCCTAAGTAATGAGCAGTTCTTC. Amino acid sequence: CASSQEGTGVFLSNEQFF.

The chain recombines TRBV20-1 with TRBJ2-4, with D perhaps assigned TRBD1 or TRBD2 (5 bases each). CDR3 size: 11 residues. Germline V CDR1 and CDR2: DFQATT, SNEGSKA (reference sequence). V was trimmed by 5 bases and J by 13 bases, leaving 15 bases between them. CDR3 DNA: TGCAGTGCTGCGCAGGGAGTCTTGCAGTACTTC. Translated: CSAAQGVLQYF.

The chain links TRBV20-1 to TRBJ2-1; 9 bases agree with TRBD1. Germline loops: CDR1 DFQATT, CDR2 SNEGSKA (reference sequence). This CDR3 has 14 amino acids. The V segment lost 3 bases and the J segment 6 bases; nucleotides outside the gene matches: 6. CDR3 coding DNA: TGCAGTGCTAGCCGGGACAGGGTACGCAATGAGCAGTTCTTC. As protein: CSASRDRVRNEQFF.

The chain links TRBV12-3 or TRBV12-4 to TRBJ1-1; 9 bases line up with TRBD1. V lost 6 bases and J lost 6; bases outside the gene matches: 8. CDR3 size: 14 residues. CDR3 DNA: TGTGCCAGCAGCCCTTCGACAGGGGGGTCTGAAGCTTTCTTT. Protein: CASSPSTGGSEAFF.

This rearrangement joins TRBV28 to TRBJ2-5, with D tentatively TRBD1 (5 bases). CDR1 is MDHEN, CDR2 SYDVKM, per germline. The V gene lost 2 bases and the J gene lost 0 bases, with 13 bases spanning the gap. This CDR3 contains 16 residues. CDR3 sequence: CASSLVPRAHQETQYF. The CDR3, as DNA: TGTGCCAGCAGTTTAGTCCCCAGGGCCCACCAAGAGACCCAGTACTTC.

This clonotype was observed a handful of times. The rearrangement joins TRBV12-3 or TRBV12-4 to TRBJ2-3, with D tentatively TRBD1 (6 bases). There are 14 residues in the CDR3. V was cut by 0 bases and J by 3 bases, with 7 bases left in between. The CDR3 spells CASSLAQGTDTQYF. The CDR3 nucleotides are TGTGCCAGCAGTTTAGCGCAGGGGACAGATACGCAGTATTTT.

This clonotype was picked up a small number of times. The chain employs TRBV7-9 and TRBJ1-2, with D uncertain. The CDR3 covers 13 residues. V lost 5 bases and J 0 bases, leaving 7 bases between the germline ends. Germline V CDR1 and CDR2: SEHNR, FQNEAQ (reference sequence). CDR3 DNA sequence: TGTGCCAGCAGCCTGACCACTAACTATGGCTACACCTTC. Translation gives CASSLTTNYGYTF. The full variable domain, with the rest looked up from reference TRBV7-9 and TRBJ1-2, is DTGVSQNPRHKITKRGQNVTFRCDPISEHNRLYWYRQTLGQGPEFLTYFQNEAQLEKSRLLSDRFSAERPKGSFSTLEIQRTEQGDSAMYLCASSLTTNYGYTFGSGTRLTVV.

V is TRBV20-1 and J is TRBJ2-4; D tentatively fits TRBD1 or TRBD2 (5 bases each). From germline, CDR1 is DFQATT and CDR2 SNEGSKA (reference sequence). The CDR3 is 14 amino acids. V lost 1 base and J lost 9, with 16 bases in between. The DNA for the CDR3 is TGCAGTGCTAGAGGGACTCGGGACGCCTTCATTCAGTACTTC. This translates into CSARGTRDAFIQYF.

The chain has TRBV29-1 and TRBJ2-7; weak D call: TRBD1 (6 bases). Germline CDR1 reads SQVTM; CDR2 reads ANQGSEA. CDR3 length: 13 amino acids. Trimming shortened V by 2 bases and J by 0 bases, and 8 bases separated the two germline ends. For the CDR3, the DNA is TGCAGCGTTGAAAGGACAGACTCCTACGAGCAGTACTTC. Translation gives CSVERTDSYEQYF.

The chain couples TRBV4-2 to TRBJ2-1; TRBD2 agrees at 13 bases. The CDR3 has 18 amino acids. Germline trimming cut 1 base from V and 10 bases from J; bases unmatched to any gene: 13. The germline gives CDR1 LGHNA, CDR2 YNFKEQ. The CDR3 DNA sequence: TGTGCCAGCAGCCAAGGAGGAACTAGCGGGAGGGCCGGGGCAGAGCAGTTCTTC. Protein sequence: CASSQGGTSGRAGAEQFF.

The genes are TRBV27 and TRBJ1-2; D may be TRBD1 (5 bases). From germline, CDR1 is MNHEY and CDR2 SMNVEV (reference sequence). Trimming took 5 bases from V and 3 from J, leaving 19 bases between them. This CDR3 comprises 16 residues. CDR3 in DNA: TGTGCCAGCAGTGGGGGGACGTTCCCAAAAGACTATGGCTACACCTTC. Its protein is CASSGGTFPKDYGYTF.

This clonotype was observed a few times. Compared with germline, one end of the junction differs, possibly owing to a read error. The V gene is TRBV7-2, the J gene TRBJ2-1; 9 nucleotides align to TRBD2. Germline-derived CDR1 and CDR2 are SGHTA and FQGNSA. The CDR3 sequence is 14 residues long. The CDR3 reads CASSPSGAYNEQFF. CDR3 bases: TGCGCCAGCAGCCCTAGCGGGGCCTACAATGAGCAGTTCTTC.

In this sample, this clonotype turned up once. CDR3 protein: CASSPTSIRSMNTEAFF. The CDR3, as DNA: TGTGCCAGCAGCCCAACCTCCATTAGATCCATGAACACTGAAGCTTTCTTT. The chain couples TRBV7-9 to TRBJ1-1; D remains unclear. V was trimmed by 5 bases and J by 0 bases, leaving 19 bases between them. The CDR3 is 17 amino acids. Germline values: CDR1 SEHNR, CDR2 FQNEAQ (reference sequence).

Concerning this clonotype itself: A much bigger clone sits one base away, suggesting this may be a read error. J is TRBJ2-1 and V is TRBV4-2; no definite D call. This CDR3 has 12 residues. CDR1 and CDR2 (germline): LGHNA, YNFKEQ. The CDR3 DNA sequence: TGTGTCAGCAGCCTCCGAGACGGAGAGCAGTTCTTC. Its translation: CVSSLRDGEQFF.

This clonotype was detected once. The rearrangement joins TRBV29-1 to TRBJ2-1, with D perhaps TRBD2 (6 bases). Germline V gives CDR1 SQVTM, CDR2 ANQGSEA. Between the trimmed V and J ends, which lost 4 bases and 2 bases, there was a span of 15 bases. The CDR3 runs 15 residues. The CDR3 DNA reads TGCAGCGTTGTTTGGGACTCTGGCCCCTACAATGAGCAGTTCTTC. Its protein is CSVVWDSGPYNEQFF.